The sequence of this TCR beta chain was determined in a study of tumor and adjacent non-tumor tissue in lung cancer. At the level of the study: Histology: 11 to 13 adenocarcinoma, a couple of squamous cell carcinoma, 1 small cell lung cancer. On average, productive TCRbeta reads reached some 4.2 million per sample.

Overall study results and limits: Top 100 clones took a larger repertoire share in normal lung.

In the case of this clonotype: What it recognizes is unknown.

RNA was extracted from bulk tissue without any cell sorting. Newly diagnosed lung cancer patients had thoracic surgery in China, August–late 2014, without prior chemotherapy. Three rounds of nested PCR, following a modified ARM-PCR protocol, produced the TCRbeta library. TCRdb ran MiXCR on the multiplex PCR reads and lists one entry per CDR3 protein. The repertoire holds 85,000 to 100,000 distinct CDR3 sequences, with roughly 66% as singletons. This clonotype was obtained from a man in his 60s with non-small cell lung cancer. Input material: lung tumor tissue.

The CDR3 sequence: CASSDLRTGARVPNEKLFF. CDR3 nucleotide sequence: TGTGCCAGCAGTGATCTAAGGACTGGGGCGCGGGTTCCTAATGAAAAACTGTTTTTT. The chain recombines TRBV6-1 with TRBJ1-4, with a possible D match to TRBD1 (5 bases). The V gene's germline CDR1 is MNHNS and CDR2 SASEGT. This CDR3 has 19 amino acids. V lost 3 bases and J 3 bases, leaving 23 bases between the germline ends.